This T cell receptor beta chain came from a study of OX40 agonist ivuxolimab in advanced cancers. Study-level background: Ivuxolimab was a fully human IgG2 agonistic monoclonal antibody targeting the costimulatory receptor OX40 (CD134). Intravenous ivuxolimab was administered to patients every 2 weeks at six dose levels: 0.01, 0.1, 0.3, 1.5, 3 and 10 mg/kg. Of the approximately 50 patients in dose escalation, 19 had hepatocellular carcinoma, some 15 had melanoma, 9 had renal cell carcinoma and 9 had head and neck cancer. The dose-escalation cohort was approximately 83% male with a mean age of roughly 60 years, ranging from roughly 20 to 80. Patients were allowed to have had prior anti-PD-1, anti-PD-L1 or anti-CTLA-4 therapy, and around 41% of the dose-escalation patients had previously received checkpoint inhibitors. Partial responses were achieved by three dose-escalation patients, of whom one had hepatocellular carcinoma and two had cutaneous melanoma. The point of sequencing TCRbeta in the periphery was to test whether ivuxolimab changed TCR sequence diversity and drove clonal T-cell expansion. The paper describes the monotherapy dose-escalation part (N of about 55 patients) of the phase I trial of ivuxolimab.

Genomic DNA was isolated from the sorted cells so that the TCRbeta CDR3 region could be sequenced. The immunoSEQ Assay was used to sequence the TCRbeta CDR3 regions. TCRdb's version of the immuneACCESS table is confined to in-frame rearrangements and falls short of the full clone set. An unresolved V gene accounts for under half of the shortfall where checked; the remainder is of unknown origin. For this sample there are around 60,000 clones; 70% to 90% appear just once. The ten biggest clones cover roughly 3.1% of the sample. General findings and caveats noted by the study authors: After ivuxolimab, expanded clones were on average more numerous among CD8+ T cells than among CD4+ T cells. In partial responders in the 0.1-3.0 mg/kg groups, normalized peripheral clonal expansion was found to be among the lowest, especially among CD8+ T cells. At doses of 0.1 to 3.0 mg/kg, clonal expansion of both CD4+ and CD8+ blood T cells was observed from baseline to week 6. Low levels of normalized T-cell clonal expansion were also shown by some nonresponding patients. Antigen specificity was not determined for the clonally expanded peripheral T cells.

The germline V gene sets CDR1 to ENHRY and CDR2 to SYGVKD. CDR3 length: 15 amino acids, cysteine to phenylalanine. The CDR3 DNA has 45 bases and is translated from base 1. The germline V end is reduced by 6 bases and the J end by 2 bases; junction bases left unmatched: 4. The trial excluded patients who had a history of autoimmune disease or were on systemic immunosuppression. Peripheral blood for TCR sequencing was drawn from every dose cohort at baseline, at cycle 4 day 1 and at cycle 7 day 1. The samples were drawn from a first-in-human, open-label, multicenter phase I dose-escalation trial of ivuxolimab. Adults with locally advanced or metastatic melanoma, renal cell carcinoma, hepatocellular carcinoma or head and neck squamous cell carcinoma were enrolled in the trial. CD4+ and CD8+ T cells were sorted separately from peripheral blood before TCR sequencing. A word on this clone: Its recognized antigen is unknown. No base-level quality is on record; no much larger clone is a single base apart.

This material consisted of CD4+ or CD8+ T cells sorted from blood, taken in a trial of the OX40 agonist ivuxolimab. Recombination linked TRBV10-3 to TRBJ2-2; TRBD1 agrees with 9 junctional bases. The sequence was obtained from an adult with an advanced solid tumor such as melanoma, head and neck, liver or kidney cancer. The sequenced DNA is TGTGCCATCAGCCCGGGACAGGGAAACACCGGGGAGCTGTTTTTT. It translates to CAISPGQGNTGELFF.